These T cell receptor beta chains were read from a single sample in a study of blood T cell repertoires in COVID-19. Clones were read by immunoSEQ multiplex PCR, and TCRdb kept only the in-frame ones, dropping some. Among tens of thousands of clones listed, about 84% were seen once. The specimen was peripheral blood. The receptors shown here come from a human donor with active COVID-19. The donor label of this sample is uncertain. Each CDR3 is given with its conserved first and last residue. Each record gives: CDR3 protein, CDR3 DNA, J gene, D gene, clone size, V gene. D genes are given only for firm matches. Rows give clone size only sometimes, using once, few, many, or a class for an expanded clone.

CASSPTTGDYGYTF,TGTGCCAGCAGCCCTACGACAGGAGACTATGGCTACACCTTC,TRBJ1-2,NA,NA,TRBV11-2
CASSWLTGTSYEQYF,TGTGCCAGCAGCTGGCTGACAGGGACCTCCTACGAGCAGTACTTC,TRBJ2-7,TRBD1,NA,TRBV7-6
CASSRRQETYEQYF,TGTGCCAGCAGCCGGAGACAGGAGACCTACGAGCAGTACTTC,TRBJ2-7,NA,NA,TRBV2
CASSEAGQGVFDNEQFF,TGTGCCAGCAGTGAAGCGGGACAGGGGGTCTTCGACAATGAGCAGTTCTTC,TRBJ2-1,TRBD1,NA,TRBV2
CASSERHGGVTNEQFF,TGTGCCAGCAGTGAGAGGCACGGGGGGGTTACCAATGAGCAGTTCTTC,TRBJ2-1,TRBD2,NA,TRBV3-1/TRBV3-2
CASSSQGNTGELFF,TGTGCCAGTAGTTCACAGGGGAACACCGGGGAGCTGTTTTTT,TRBJ2-2,NA,NA,TRBV19
CASTPPWTSTDTQYF,TGTGCCAGCACCCCCCCGTGGACTAGCACAGATACGCAGTATTTT,TRBJ2-3,NA,NA,TRBV7-8
CASSVIPDTEAFF,TGTGCCAGCAGCGTAATACCGGACACTGAAGCTTTCTTT,TRBJ1-1,NA,few,TRBV9
CASSPDRGEQYF,TGTGCCAGCAGCCCCGACAGGGGCGAGCAGTACTTC,TRBJ2-7,TRBD1,NA,TRBV5-4
CASSLAETGGDTDTQYF,TGTGCCAGCAGCTTAGCCGAGACAGGGGGAGACACAGATACGCAGTATTTT,TRBJ2-3,TRBD1,NA,TRBV7-9
CASSLMEGAGYGYTF,TGTGCCAGCAGCTTAATGGAGGGGGCTGGTTATGGCTACACCTTC,TRBJ1-2,TRBD1,NA,TRBV11-1
CASSRGQGDNEQFF,TGTGCCAGTAGTAGGGGACAGGGCGACAATGAGCAGTTCTTC,TRBJ2-1,TRBD1,NA,TRBV19
CASSSSAGEQPQHF,TGTGCCAGCAGCTCGAGCGCGGGTGAACAGCCCCAGCATTTT,TRBJ1-5,NA,NA,TRBV9
CASSLDAGGADGYTF,TGTGCCAGCAGCTTAGATGCTGGGGGCGCGGATGGCTACACCTTC,TRBJ1-2,NA,NA,TRBV7-2
CASSQELAGLAGTYEQYF,TGTGCCAGCAGCCAAGAGCTCGCAGGTCTAGCGGGAACCTACGAGCAGTACTTC,TRBJ2-7,TRBD2,few,TRBV4-2
CASTDSVRGEQFF,TGTGCCAGTACCGACTCTGTTCGTGGTGAGCAGTTCTTC,TRBJ2-1,NA,NA,TRBV19
CASSREGPRQFF,TGTGCCAGTAGTCGGGAGGGCCCTCGGCAGTTCTTC,TRBJ2-1,TRBD2,NA,TRBV19
CASSLSGNTIYF,TGTGCCAGCAGCCTAAGTGGAAACACCATATATTTT,TRBJ1-3,NA,NA,TRBV7-2
CASSLLESTDTQYF,TGTGCCAGCAGCTTATTGGAGAGCACAGATACGCAGTATTTT,TRBJ2-3,NA,NA,TRBV7-8
CASSPTYGTGTDEQFF,TGTGCCAGCAGCCCGACCTACGGGACAGGGACGGATGAGCAGTTCTTC,TRBJ2-1,TRBD1,NA,TRBV5-4